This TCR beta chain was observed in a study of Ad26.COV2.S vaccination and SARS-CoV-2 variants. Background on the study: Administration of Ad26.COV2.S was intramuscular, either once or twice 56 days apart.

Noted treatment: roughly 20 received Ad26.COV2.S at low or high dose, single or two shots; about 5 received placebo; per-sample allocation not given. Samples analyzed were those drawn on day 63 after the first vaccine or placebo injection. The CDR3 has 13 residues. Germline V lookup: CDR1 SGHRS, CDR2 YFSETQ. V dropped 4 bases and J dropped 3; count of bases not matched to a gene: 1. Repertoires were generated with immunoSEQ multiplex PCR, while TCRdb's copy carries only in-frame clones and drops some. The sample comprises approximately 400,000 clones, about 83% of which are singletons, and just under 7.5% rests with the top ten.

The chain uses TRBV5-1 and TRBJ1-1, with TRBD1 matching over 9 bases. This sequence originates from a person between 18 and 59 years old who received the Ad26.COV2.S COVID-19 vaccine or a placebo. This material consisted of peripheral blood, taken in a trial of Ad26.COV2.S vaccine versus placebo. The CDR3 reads CASSRDRDTEAFF. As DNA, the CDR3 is TGCGCCAGCAGCCGGGACAGGGACACTGAAGCTTTCTTT.